This T cell receptor (beta chain) stems from a study of T cells in tuberculosis (dated by TCRdb to about 2018). Background on the whole study: To characterize T cells specific for the mycobacterial lipid antigen glucose monomycolate (GMM), the study used CD1B tetramers together with high-throughput TCR immunosequencing. In a South African clinical cohort, IGRA-negative adolescents, IGRA-positive adolescents with latent tuberculosis and adults with active tuberculosis were compared, with 9 to 10 people in each group. PBMC from active tuberculosis patients were archived either before standard anti-tuberculosis treatment began or within 7 days of the start of that treatment. Points the paper makes about the study in general: Compared with IGRA-negative controls, TCR-alpha repertoires from active tuberculosis had smaller mean NN-distances to GMM-specific TCRs, which suggests clonal expansion of these TCRs. Clinical samples were selected based on which cryopreserved specimens were available, and the active tuberculosis cases were adults whereas the controls were adolescents. A classifier using the diverse GMM-specific repertoire reached about 90% accuracy (AUROC 0.85 to 0.9), compared with more than 55% accuracy using GEM motif frequencies. The smaller NN-distances in active tuberculosis patients were driven in part by shorter CDR3-alpha lengths, while the difference seen for TCR-beta was not statistically significant.

The immunoSEQ multiplex PCR assay was used to generate TCR libraries, with TCR-beta and/or TCR-alpha/delta assays applied to each sample. Amplified TCR libraries were sequenced on the Illumina high-throughput platform. The study's own analysis went as follows. Clustering and dimensionality reduction were performed using pairwise TCRdist distances among GMM-specific receptors from ex vivo sorted or in vitro expanded T cells. The score assigned to each clinical repertoire was mean NN-distance, meaning the average TCRdist to the nearest 10% of tetramer-positive reference sequences. To compute GEM TCR motif frequency, the fraction of unique TCRs matching known GEM sequences by V/J usage and CDR3 length was calculated. Linear discriminant analysis with leave-one-out cross-validation, implemented in scikit-learn, was used to classify active tuberculosis. This is the immuneACCESS table as TCRdb keeps it, with only in-frame sequences that have V and J called. A part of the clones is gone; compared with another copy, unresolved V genes explain less than half, and the rest is unexplained. D and trimming come from the DNA, and the V and J calls and clone size come from that table. This sample gives around 49,000 clones in total; roughly 96% of them show up just once. Of the sample, approximately 1.5% falls within the top ten clones.

Remarks on this clone: Its antigen is currently not known. Qualities for individual bases were not recorded, and no much larger clone is one base off.

In the paper's terms, the time point label means: new active TB diagnosis, blood taken before or within 7 days of starting treatment. Active tuberculosis patients were HIV-seronegative South African adults aged 18 years or older with a new diagnosis. Confirmation of active tuberculosis came from positive sputum smear microscopy and/or a positive M. tuberculosis culture. Immunosequencing was performed on unsorted cryopreserved PBMC, with approximately 110,000 T cells per clinical donor covered on average. The CDR3 measures 14 amino acids from cysteine to phenylalanine. Left in the record is the CDR3 DNA by itself, 42 bases read in frame from the first base. The germline V gene supplies CDR1 ENHRY and CDR2 SYGVKD. V ends up 8 bases short and J 7 bases short, with an unmatched junction base count of 7.

The sequencing used PBMCs, collected at tuberculosis diagnosis. The rearranged segments are TRBV10-3 and TRBJ2-7, and TRBD2 aligns with 14 junction nucleotides. The clonotype comes from an adult with tuberculosis. The CDR3 corresponds to CAIRGLAGAGEQYF. The DNA reads as follows: TGTGCCATCCGGGGACTAGCGGGAGCGGGGGAGCAGTACTTC.